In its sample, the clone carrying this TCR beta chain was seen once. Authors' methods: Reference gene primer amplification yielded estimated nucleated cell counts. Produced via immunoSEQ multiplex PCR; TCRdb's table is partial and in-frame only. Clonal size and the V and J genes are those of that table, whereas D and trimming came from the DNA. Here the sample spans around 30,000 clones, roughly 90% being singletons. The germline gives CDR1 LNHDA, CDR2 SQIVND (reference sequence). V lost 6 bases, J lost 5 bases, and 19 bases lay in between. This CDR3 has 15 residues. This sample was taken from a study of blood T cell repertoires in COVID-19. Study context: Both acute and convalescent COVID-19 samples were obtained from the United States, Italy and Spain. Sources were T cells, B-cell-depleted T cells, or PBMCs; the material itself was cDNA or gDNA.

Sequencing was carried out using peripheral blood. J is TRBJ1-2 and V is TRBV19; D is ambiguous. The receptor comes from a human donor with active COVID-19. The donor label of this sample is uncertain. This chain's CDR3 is CASSPSSGSSYGYTF. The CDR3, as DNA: TGTGCCAGTAGCCCTAGTTCTGGTTCATCTTATGGCTACACCTTC.